These T cell receptor beta chains were read from a single sample in a study of blood T cells in healthy people across ages. MiXCR, run by TCRdb on the 5' RACE reads, gives a single entry per CDR3 protein. This table has 870,000 or so distinct CDR3 sequences, around 26% appearing once. Sequencing was done on a sample of blood. Every receptor here comes from an elderly woman in good health. CDR3s include the opening cysteine and the closing phenylalanine or tryptophan. Fields, in order: V gene, clone size, D gene, J gene, CDR3 protein, CDR3 DNA. The D gene is left open where the match is weak. Some rows mark clone size as missing; the rest say once, few, many or name a class of expanded clone.

V gene: TRBV6-2/TRBV6-3
clone size: many
D gene: TRBD2
J gene: TRBJ2-5
CDR3 protein: CASSDGTSVETQYF
CDR3 DNA: TGTGCCAGCAGCGACGGGACTAGCGTTGAGACCCAGTACTTC

V gene: TRBV6-2/TRBV6-3
clone size: many
D gene: .
J gene: TRBJ2-4
CDR3 protein: CASSPWLGDIQYF
CDR3 DNA: TGTGCCAGCAGCCCCTGGCTCGGTGACATTCAGTACTTC

V gene: TRBV6-6
clone size: many
D gene: TRBD2
J gene: TRBJ2-3
CDR3 protein: CASGYERGDTDTQYF
CDR3 DNA: TGTGCCAGCGGATACGAGCGGGGGGACACAGATACGCAGTATTTT

V gene: TRBV30
clone size: .
D gene: .
J gene: TRBJ2-5
CDR3 protein: CAWRKGELSHNEQYF
CDR3 DNA: TGTGCCTGGAGAAAAGGGGAATTGTCTCACAATGAGCAGTACTTC

V gene: TRBV6-5
clone size: few
D gene: .
J gene: TRBJ1-4
CDR3 protein: CASRPTATNEKLFF
CDR3 DNA: TGTGCCAGCAGACCGACAGCAACTAATGAAAAACTGTTTTTT

V gene: TRBV7-2
clone size: many
D gene: .
J gene: TRBJ2-7
CDR3 protein: CASSHLQGSPEQYF
CDR3 DNA: TGTGCCAGCAGCCACCTCCAGGGATCCCCCGAGCAGTACTTC

V gene: TRBV20-1
clone size: .
D gene: .
J gene: TRBJ2-1
CDR3 protein: CSASRGANNEQFF
CDR3 DNA: TGCAGTGCTAGTAGGGGGGCTAACAATGAGCAGTTCTTC

V gene: TRBV5-1
clone size: .
D gene: .
J gene: TRBJ2-5
CDR3 protein: CASTLRGLQETQYF
CDR3 DNA: TGCGCCAGCACTCTCCGAGGTCTACAAGAGACCCAGTACTTC

V gene: TRBV10-3
clone size: many
D gene: TRBD2
J gene: TRBJ2-3
CDR3 protein: CAIGATSGRTDTQYF
CDR3 DNA: TGTGCCATCGGGGCAACTAGCGGGCGCACAGATACGCAGTATTTT

V gene: TRBV30
clone size: .
D gene: .
J gene: TRBJ1-5
CDR3 protein: CAWNPGLGGNQPQHF
CDR3 DNA: TGTGCCTGGAACCCAGGGTTAGGTGGCAATCAGCCCCAGCATTTT

V gene: TRBV20-1
clone size: .
D gene: TRBD1
J gene: TRBJ2-1
CDR3 protein: CSALRTGEAEQFF
CDR3 DNA: TGCAGTGCCTTGAGGACAGGGGAGGCCGAGCAGTTCTTC

V gene: TRBV12-3/TRBV12-4
clone size: many
D gene: .
J gene: TRBJ1-1
CDR3 protein: CASSYSGGRDTEAFF
CDR3 DNA: TGTGCCAGCAGTTATTCAGGTGGGAGGGACACTGAAGCTTTCTTT

V gene: TRBV4-3
clone size: few
D gene: TRBD1
J gene: TRBJ2-1
CDR3 protein: CASSQDNGQGRVFF
CDR3 DNA: TGCGCCAGCAGCCAAGACAATGGACAGGGACGGGTGTTCTTC

V gene: TRBV3-1
clone size: many
D gene: .
J gene: TRBJ1-2
CDR3 protein: CASSQGGVYGYTF
CDR3 DNA: TGTGCCAGCAGCCAAGGGGGAGTCTATGGCTACACCTTC

V gene: TRBV12-3/TRBV12-4
clone size: many
D gene: TRBD1
J gene: TRBJ2-1
CDR3 protein: CASSPRDRVENEQFF
CDR3 DNA: TGTGCCAGCAGTCCCCGGGACAGGGTGGAGAATGAGCAGTTCTTC

V gene: TRBV5-5
clone size: many
D gene: .
J gene: TRBJ2-3
CDR3 protein: CASSFRRDTGGTDTQYF
CDR3 DNA: TGTGCCAGCAGCTTTCGGAGGGATACGGGTGGGACAGATACGCAGTATTTT

V gene: TRBV12-3/TRBV12-4
clone size: many
D gene: .
J gene: TRBJ2-1
CDR3 protein: CASSLGHNNEQFF
CDR3 DNA: TGTGCCAGCAGTTTAGGCCACAACAATGAGCAGTTCTTC

V gene: TRBV7-6
clone size: .
D gene: .
J gene: TRBJ2-2
CDR3 protein: CASSLSQGGELFF
CDR3 DNA: TGTGCCAGCAGCTTAAGCCAGGGAGGGGAGCTGTTTTTT

V gene: TRBV12-3/TRBV12-4
clone size: many
D gene: .
J gene: TRBJ1-5
CDR3 protein: CASSLYPGVNQPQHF
CDR3 DNA: TGTGCCAGCAGTTTATATCCGGGGGTCAATCAGCCCCAGCATTTT

V gene: TRBV7-3
clone size: once
D gene: .
J gene: TRBJ2-7
CDR3 protein: CASSLKDGGTEPSYEQYF
CDR3 DNA: TGTGCCAGCAGCTTAAAGGATGGCGGGACAGAGCCATCCTACGAGCAGTACTTC

V gene: TRBV7-6
clone size: many
D gene: TRBD1
J gene: TRBJ2-7
CDR3 protein: CARPPGTGTGKRGLVALSSYEQYF
CDR3 DNA: TGTGCCAGACCCCCAGGGACCGGGACAGGGAAACGAGGACTAGTAGCTTTAAGCTCCTACGAGCAGTACTTC

V gene: TRBV12-3/TRBV12-4
clone size: many
D gene: .
J gene: TRBJ2-3
CDR3 protein: CASSLTGVKDTQYF
CDR3 DNA: TGTGCCAGCAGTTTAACGGGGGTCAAAGATACGCAGTATTTT

V gene: TRBV2
clone size: many
D gene: TRBD1
J gene: TRBJ2-3
CDR3 protein: CASSRTGWTDTQYF
CDR3 DNA: TGTGCCAGCAGTAGGACAGGGTGGACAGATACGCAGTATTTT

V gene: TRBV4-3
clone size: many
D gene: .
J gene: TRBJ1-2
CDR3 protein: CASSPGMTDNYGYTF
CDR3 DNA: TGCGCCAGCAGCCCTGGAATGACAGACAACTATGGCTACACCTTC

V gene: TRBV14
clone size: .
D gene: TRBD2
J gene: TRBJ2-1
CDR3 protein: CASSQWTSGGAEFF
CDR3 DNA: TGTGCCAGCAGCCAATGGACTAGCGGGGGGGCTGAGTTCTTC

V gene: TRBV6-1
clone size: few
D gene: .
J gene: TRBJ2-7
CDR3 protein: CASSYREGSEQYF
CDR3 DNA: TGTGCCAGCAGCTACAGGGAAGGGTCCGAGCAGTACTTC

V gene: TRBV9
clone size: .
D gene: TRBD2
J gene: TRBJ2-5
CDR3 protein: CASSVESGGLIGETQYF
CDR3 DNA: TGTGCCAGCAGCGTAGAGAGCGGGGGGTTGATCGGAGAGACCCAGTACTTC

V gene: TRBV5-5
clone size: .
D gene: .
J gene: TRBJ1-1
CDR3 protein: CASSLVAGATEAFF
CDR3 DNA: TGTGCCAGCAGCTTGGTCGCGGGAGCCACTGAAGCTTTCTTT

V gene: TRBV12-3/TRBV12-4
clone size: .
D gene: .
J gene: TRBJ2-1
CDR3 protein: CASTQSHMQNNEQFF
CDR3 DNA: TGTGCCAGCACCCAGTCCCACATGCAAAACAATGAGCAGTTCTTC

V gene: TRBV27
clone size: many
D gene: .
J gene: TRBJ2-5
CDR3 protein: CASSLQSRGGQETQYF
CDR3 DNA: TGTGCCAGCAGTTTACAGTCCAGGGGGGGCCAAGAGACCCAGTACTTC

V gene: TRBV3-1
clone size: few
D gene: TRBD2
J gene: TRBJ2-5
CDR3 protein: CASSQDSAAGGETQYF
CDR3 DNA: TGTGCCAGCAGCCAAGATTCGGCCGCGGGGGGGGAGACCCAGTACTTC

V gene: TRBV4-3
clone size: .
D gene: TRBD1
J gene: TRBJ1-2
CDR3 protein: CASSQPAGGGFLGYTF
CDR3 DNA: TGCGCCAGCAGCCAACCTGCAGGGGGCGGATTCCTCGGCTACACCTTC

V gene: TRBV18
clone size: .
D gene: TRBD1
J gene: TRBJ1-2
CDR3 protein: CASSPRTGTEAGYTF
CDR3 DNA: TGTGCCAGCTCACCAAGGACAGGGACCGAGGCGGGCTACACCTTC

V gene: TRBV12-3/TRBV12-4
clone size: many
D gene: .
J gene: TRBJ1-5
CDR3 protein: CASSFRGRNQPQHF
CDR3 DNA: TGTGCCAGCAGTTTCCGGGGCCGGAATCAGCCCCAGCATTTT

V gene: TRBV5-1
clone size: .
D gene: .
J gene: TRBJ1-1
CDR3 protein: CASSLYISAPGPTDTEAFF
CDR3 DNA: TGCGCCAGCAGCTTGTATATTAGTGCTCCGGGGCCCACCGACACTGAAGCTTTCTTT

V gene: TRBV20-1
clone size: many
D gene: TRBD2
J gene: TRBJ2-5
CDR3 protein: CSAVGGGGVQETQYF
CDR3 DNA: TGCAGTGCTGTCGGCGGCGGGGGGGTTCAAGAGACCCAGTACTTC

V gene: TRBV27
clone size: .
D gene: .
J gene: TRBJ2-7
CDR3 protein: CASSRTTGSWSYDEQYF
CDR3 DNA: TGTGCCAGCAGTAGGACGACAGGTTCGTGGTCTTACGATGAGCAGTACTTC

V gene: TRBV19
clone size: few
D gene: .
J gene: TRBJ2-1
CDR3 protein: CARMTDTSSYNEQFF
CDR3 DNA: TGTGCCAGAATGACAGACACGAGCTCCTACAATGAGCAGTTCTTC

V gene: TRBV5-1
clone size: .
D gene: .
J gene: TRBJ2-1
CDR3 protein: CASRSYNEQFF
CDR3 DNA: TGCGCCAGCAGATCCTACAATGAGCAGTTCTTC

V gene: TRBV12-3/TRBV12-4
clone size: .
D gene: TRBD2
J gene: TRBJ2-6
CDR3 protein: CASSRLAGVSGANVLTF
CDR3 DNA: TGTGCCAGCAGCCGACTAGCGGGGGTTTCTGGGGCCAACGTCCTGACTTTC

V gene: TRBV20-1
clone size: .
D gene: TRBD1
J gene: TRBJ2-7
CDR3 protein: CSVRGDRGAMGSDEQYF
CDR3 DNA: TGCAGTGTTAGAGGGGACAGGGGGGCGATGGGATCCGACGAGCAGTACTTC

V gene: TRBV20-1
clone size: many
D gene: TRBD2
J gene: TRBJ2-7
CDR3 protein: CSAGSGGGSYEQYF
CDR3 DNA: TGCAGTGCTGGTAGCGGGGGGGGATCCTACGAGCAGTACTTC

V gene: TRBV12-3/TRBV12-4
clone size: .
D gene: .
J gene: TRBJ2-3
CDR3 protein: CASSLVIRADAQYF
CDR3 DNA: TGTGCCAGCAGTTTGGTTATAAGAGCAGATGCGCAGTATTTT

V gene: TRBV29-1
clone size: many
D gene: TRBD1
J gene: TRBJ2-1
CDR3 protein: CSVVRDRAQSYNEQFF
CDR3 DNA: TGCAGCGTTGTCCGGGACAGGGCGCAATCGTACAATGAGCAGTTCTTC

V gene: TRBV27
clone size: .
D gene: .
J gene: TRBJ1-4
CDR3 protein: CASRREAGSNGKLFF
CDR3 DNA: TGCGCCAGCAGGAGGGAAGCAGGTTCGAATGGGAAACTGTTTTTT

V gene: TRBV12-3/TRBV12-4
clone size: .
D gene: TRBD1
J gene: TRBJ1-2
CDR3 protein: CASSLDSRGTTF
CDR3 DNA: TGTGCCAGCAGTTTGGATAGCAGGGGGACCACCTTC

V gene: TRBV7-2
clone size: few
D gene: .
J gene: TRBJ2-5
CDR3 protein: CASSPADRIGGTQYF
CDR3 DNA: TGTGCCAGCAGCCCCGCAGACAGGATAGGGGGGACCCAGTACTTC

V gene: TRBV7-2
clone size: .
D gene: .
J gene: TRBJ2-7
CDR3 protein: CASSLGLTGTGYEQYF
CDR3 DNA: TGTGCCAGCAGCTTAGGGTTGACAGGGACTGGCTACGAGCAGTACTTC

V gene: TRBV7-9
clone size: .
D gene: .
J gene: TRBJ1-2
CDR3 protein: CASSLAKQAINYGYTF
CDR3 DNA: TGTGCCAGCAGCTTAGCAAAGCAGGCGATTAACTATGGCTACACCTTC

V gene: TRBV12-3/TRBV12-4
clone size: many
D gene: TRBD1
J gene: TRBJ1-2
CDR3 protein: CASSSTGENRYTF
CDR3 DNA: TGTGCCAGCAGTTCGACAGGGGAGAATCGCTACACCTTC

V gene: TRBV5-1
clone size: .
D gene: .
J gene: TRBJ1-1
CDR3 protein: CASSLGTDANTEAFF
CDR3 DNA: TGCGCCAGCAGCTTAGGTACAGACGCGAACACTGAAGCTTTCTTT

V gene: TRBV4-3
clone size: .
D gene: .
J gene: TRBJ1-2
CDR3 protein: CASSQNHRGGGYTF
CDR3 DNA: TGCGCCAGCAGCCAAAACCACCGCGGTGGTGGCTACACCTTC

V gene: TRBV7-2
clone size: many
D gene: TRBD1
J gene: TRBJ1-2
CDR3 protein: CASSLGGGQGVGYTF
CDR3 DNA: TGTGCCAGCAGCTTAGGGGGAGGACAGGGCGTTGGCTACACCTTC

V gene: TRBV21-1
clone size: many
D gene: .
J gene: TRBJ2-7
CDR3 protein: CASSKAPEGSIPSYEQYF
CDR3 DNA: TGTGCCAGCAGCAAAGCGCCGGAGGGGTCAATCCCCTCCTACGAGCAGTACTTC

V gene: TRBV20-1
clone size: .
D gene: TRBD2
J gene: TRBJ2-3
CDR3 protein: CSAPRTSGGAADTQYF
CDR3 DNA: TGCAGTGCTCCACGGACTAGCGGGGGGGCAGCAGATACGCAGTATTTT